Listed below are T cell receptor beta chains from one sample, sequenced in a study of blood T cell repertoires in COVID-19. TCRdb's table, derived via immunoSEQ multiplex PCR, lists solely in-frame clones and lacks some. The table lists about 250,000 clones, 88% of them singletons. The sequenced sample was peripheral blood. These receptors all stem from a man older than 75 with acute or convalescent COVID-19. Each CDR3 is given with its conserved first and last residue. A D gene is named only where the DNA matches it firmly. Rows may omit the clone size; those that give it use once, few, many or a size class.

D	size	V	J	CDR3	DNA
NA	NA	TRBV7-2	TRBJ1-5	CASSLTRYSNQPQHF	TGTGCCAGCAGCTTAACGCGGTATAGCAATCAGCCCCAGCATTTT
NA	NA	TRBV9	TRBJ1-1	CASSELQGNTEAFF	TGTGCCAGCAGCGAATTGCAGGGAAACACTGAAGCTTTCTTT
TRBD1	NA	TRBV2	TRBJ1-1	CASSRQGSNTEAFF	TGTGCCAGCAGTCGACAGGGGTCGAACACTGAAGCTTTCTTT
NA	once	TRBV24-1	TRBJ2-2	CATSDPREWELFF	TGTGCCACCAGTGACCCCAGGGAATGGGAGCTGTTTTTT
NA	once	TRBV14	TRBJ2-6	CASSLHSISGANVLTF	TGTGCCAGCAGCCTTCACTCGATCTCTGGGGCCAACGTCCTGACTTTC
NA	once	TRBV7-2	TRBJ2-1	CASSPQGTPYNEQFF	TGTGCCAGCAGCCCCCAAGGGACTCCTTACAATGAGCAGTTCTTC
NA	NA	TRBV18	TRBJ2-3	CASSPRGGGTDTQYF	TGTGCCAGCTCACCTCGCGGGGGCGGCACAGATACGCAGTATTTT
NA	NA	TRBV7-9	TRBJ2-2	CASSLAPGYTGELFF	TGTGCCAGCAGCTTAGCGCCCGGTTATACCGGGGAGCTGTTTTTT
NA	NA	TRBV7-9	TRBJ1-4	CASSLGPGNSEKLFF	TGTGCCAGCAGCTTAGGTCCAGGGAACAGTGAAAAACTGTTTTTT
NA	once	TRBV10-3	TRBJ2-7	CAISVGSSYEQYF	TGTGCCATCAGTGTGGGGAGCTCCTACGAGCAGTACTTC
NA	NA	TRBV7-3	TRBJ2-1	CASSLARDSSERNEQFF	TGTGCCAGCAGCTTGGCCCGAGACTCCTCTGAGAGGAATGAGCAGTTCTTC
NA	NA	TRBV11-3	TRBJ1-1	CASSVSPNTEAFF	TGTGCCAGCAGCGTTAGTCCGAACACTGAAGCTTTCTTT
NA	NA	TRBV2	TRBJ1-4	CASSEGSYNEKLFF	TGTGCCAGCAGTGAGGGCAGCTATAATGAAAAACTGTTTTTT
NA	NA	TRBV13	TRBJ2-6	CASSKNRQPLSGANVLTF	TGTGCCAGCAGCAAAAATAGACAGCCTCTCTCTGGGGCCAACGTCCTGACTTTC
NA	NA	TRBV7-6	TRBJ1-6	CASSSKTGTGAPLHF	TGTGCCAGCAGCTCCAAGACGGGAACGGGGGCACCCCTCCACTTT
NA	NA	TRBV28	TRBJ1-5	CASSLGAGGRSNQPQHF	TGTGCCAGCAGTCTCGGCGCGGGGGGCAGGAGCAATCAGCCCCAGCATTTT
TRBD2	NA	TRBV20-1	TRBJ2-3	CSASGPRTSGTDTQYF	TGCAGTGCTAGTGGGCCAAGGACTAGCGGAACAGATACGCAGTATTTT
TRBD2	few	TRBV5-6	TRBJ2-3	CASSLTGTSGRNTQYF	TGTGCCAGCAGCCTAACCGGGACTAGCGGGAGAAATACGCAGTATTTT
NA	NA	TRBV14	TRBJ1-1	CASSPVGEREAFF	TGTGCCAGCAGCCCGGTGGGAGAGCGTGAAGCTTTCTTT
NA	NA	TRBV6-5	TRBJ1-6	CASGERGGNSPLHF	TGTGCCAGCGGGGAACGGGGAGGGAATTCACCCCTCCACTTT
TRBD2	NA	TRBV3-1/TRBV3-2	TRBJ2-5	CASSQVTTSGSRQTQYF	TGTGCCAGCAGCCAGGTCACCACTAGCGGGAGTCGGCAGACCCAGTACTTC
TRBD2	NA	TRBV4-2	TRBJ2-5	CASSQELAEETQYF	TGTGCCAGCAGCCAAGAACTAGCGGAAGAGACCCAGTACTTC
NA	NA	TRBV4-2	TRBJ1-5	CASSREGLNQPQHF	TGTGCCAGCAGCCGAGAGGGACTTAATCAGCCCCAGCATTTT
TRBD2	NA	TRBV24-1	TRBJ2-1	CATSDSIGGTSDEQFF	TGTGCCACCAGTGATTCCATAGGGGGGACTAGTGATGAGCAGTTCTTC
TRBD2	NA	TRBV10-3	TRBJ2-7	CAGAGGVSYEQYF	TGTGCCGGGGCGGGGGGAGTCTCCTACGAGCAGTACTTC
NA	NA	TRBV6-4	TRBJ2-2	CASSREHSGELFF	TGTGCCAGCAGCCGGGAGCACAGCGGGGAGCTGTTTTTT
TRBD1	NA	TRBV24-1	TRBJ2-1	CATSDRQGGPYNEQFF	TGTGCCACCAGTGATCGACAGGGGGGGCCCTACAATGAGCAGTTCTTC
TRBD1	NA	TRBV6-5	TRBJ1-6	CASSSFDRASPLHF	TGTGCCAGCAGTTCCTTTGACAGGGCTTCACCCCTCCACTTT
TRBD2	NA	TRBV4-1	TRBJ2-5	CASSQAILAGGRETQYF	TGCGCCAGCAGCCAAGCTATACTAGCGGGGGGGCGGGAGACCCAGTACTTC
NA	NA	TRBV6-4	TRBJ1-5	CASSASGSGQPQHF	TGTGCCAGCAGCGCCTCAGGGTCGGGTCAGCCCCAGCATTTT
TRBD1	NA	TRBV6-5	TRBJ1-2	CASSYTRDRRNGYTF	TGTGCCAGCAGTTACACAAGGGACAGGCGGAATGGCTACACCTTC
NA	NA	TRBV4-3	TRBJ2-3	CASSQDLSRAGDTQYF	TGCGCCAGCAGCCAAGATCTATCGAGGGCGGGCGATACGCAGTATTTT